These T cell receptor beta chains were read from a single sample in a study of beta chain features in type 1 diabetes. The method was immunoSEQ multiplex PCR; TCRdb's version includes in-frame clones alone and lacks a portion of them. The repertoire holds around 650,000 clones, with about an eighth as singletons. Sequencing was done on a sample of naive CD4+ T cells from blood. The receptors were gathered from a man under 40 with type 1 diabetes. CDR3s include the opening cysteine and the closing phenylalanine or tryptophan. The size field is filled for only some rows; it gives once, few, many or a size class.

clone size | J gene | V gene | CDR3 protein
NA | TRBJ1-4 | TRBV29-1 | CSVSPTYGEKLFF
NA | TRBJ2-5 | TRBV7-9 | CASSLALGSGRETQYF
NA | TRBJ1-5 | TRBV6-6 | CASSPGTANQPQHF
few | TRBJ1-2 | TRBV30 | CAWSEAPGDYGYTF
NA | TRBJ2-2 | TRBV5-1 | CASSQDSPNTGELFF
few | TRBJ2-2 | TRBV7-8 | CASSLSLGQGAVFTGELFF
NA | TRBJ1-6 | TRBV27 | CASSLKPAGWENSPLHF
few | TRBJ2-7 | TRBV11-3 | CASSTRDRGVQYF
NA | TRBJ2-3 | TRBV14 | CASSQGRRGQIADTQYF
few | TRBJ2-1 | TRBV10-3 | CAIKAQGSYNEQFF
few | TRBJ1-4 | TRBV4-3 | CASSPGTRLGTNEKLFF
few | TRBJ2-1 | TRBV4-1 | CASSQDGRGSSYNEQFF
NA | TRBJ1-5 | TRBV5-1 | CASSLGGVGNQPQHF
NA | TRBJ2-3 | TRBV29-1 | CSVTGGTDTQYF
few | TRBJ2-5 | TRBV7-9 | CASSSSRLAGARYQETQYF
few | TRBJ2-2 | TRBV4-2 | CASSQAIDTQPGELFF
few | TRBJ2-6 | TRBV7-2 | CASSLYGQATGANVLTF
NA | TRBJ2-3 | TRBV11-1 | CASSLVTGSRTDTQYF
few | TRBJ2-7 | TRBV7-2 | CASSLGLAPEYEQYF
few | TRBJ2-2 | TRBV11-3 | CASSPLAGGQSGELFF
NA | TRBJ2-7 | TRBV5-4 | CASTRDRVYEQYF
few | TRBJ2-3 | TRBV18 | CASSPPHGRENTDTQYF
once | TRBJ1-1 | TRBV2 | CASIIQGNTEAFF
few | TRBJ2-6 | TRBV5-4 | CASSSLQAGGANVLTF
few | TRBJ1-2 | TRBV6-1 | CASSDLRQGHYGYTF
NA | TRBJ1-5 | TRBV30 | CAWSAGSAPEPQHF
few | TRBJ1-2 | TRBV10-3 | CAISDGRDYGYTF
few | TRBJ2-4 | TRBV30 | CAWSASRGGNIQYF
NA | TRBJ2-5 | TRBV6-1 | CASRGTGRETQYF
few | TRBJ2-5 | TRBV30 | CAWSVRLETQYF
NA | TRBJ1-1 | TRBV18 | CASSPDGGSSEAFF
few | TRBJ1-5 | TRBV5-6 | CASSLGSSNQPQHF
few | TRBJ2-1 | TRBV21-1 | CASSKARSGNEQFF
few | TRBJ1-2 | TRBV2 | CASSERTVSYGYTF
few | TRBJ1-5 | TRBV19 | CASSPRSGQPQHF
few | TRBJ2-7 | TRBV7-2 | CASSLVEGSSYEQYF
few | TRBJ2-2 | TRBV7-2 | CASSSVPRGNTGELFF
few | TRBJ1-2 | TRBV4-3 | CASSQARPNLTNYGYTF
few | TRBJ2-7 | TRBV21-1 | CASSGECFYEQYF